Listed below are T cell receptor beta chains from one sample, sequenced in a study of T-cell memory formation after mild COVID-19. Via MiXCR, TCRdb re-called the 5' RACE reads, giving one row per CDR3 protein. The sample consists of almost 550,000 distinct CDR3 sequences, over 20% of them appearing once. The source material was PBMCs or a T cell subset sorted from them (not recorded which). These receptors originate from an adult woman who had mild COVID-19 (a few samples of this study predate the infection). Cell type and time point are not known. CDR3s include the opening cysteine and the closing phenylalanine or tryptophan. D genes are given only for firm matches.

v_call d_call cdr3_aa
TRBV20-1 NA CSASPRGGRTTSGANVLTF
TRBV5-6 TRBD1 CASSLQTGASTEAFF
TRBV27 NA CASSKRENTEAFF
TRBV15 NA CATSRGADTQYF
TRBV5-5 NA CASSLDGPGTGELFF
TRBV4-3 NA CASSQVIGDTQYF
TRBV29-1 TRBD2 CSVELASGGLDEQFF
TRBV9 TRBD2 CASSADRLAGGDEQYF
TRBV5-1 TRBD2 CASSPRLAGGSYEQYF
TRBV4-1 NA CASSQISLQGNQPQHF
TRBV23-1 TRBD2 CASSQTLKSGGPGEQYF
TRBV9 NA CASSASGDTQYF
TRBV7-9 NA CASSLVFNEQYF
TRBV9 NA CASSVEGFDYEQYF
TRBV7-9 NA CASSPEDRSYEQYF